This TCR beta chain comes out of a study of identical twins. Broader study findings: Invariant T cells like MAIT and iNKT could partly confound the zero-insertion analyses. Out-of-frame beta chain sequences displayed weaker excess sharing between twins. Cross-sectional statistics, not tracking of the same donors, supported the conclusions.

This clonotype was seen ten or more times. Its target is unknown. Everyone who gave samples was a healthy Caucasian. This CDR3 is built from 14 residues. Per germline, CDR1 SQVTM and CDR2 ANQGSEA. V gave up 4 bases and J gave up 5 bases; unmatched junction bases: 2. TCRdb reanalysed the 5' RACE reads using MiXCR and keeps one entry per CDR3 protein. The data hold approximately 300,000 distinct CDR3 sequences, with roughly 9% observed a single time. The same data also went into a second study, on yellow fever vaccine responses in identical twins.

The sequence was obtained from a woman between 18 and 29 years old in good health. This chain joins TRBV29-1 and TRBJ2-2; TRBD2 agrees at 12 bases. Sequenced input: CD8+ T cells sorted from blood. For the CDR3, the DNA is TGCAGCGTTGTTGGACTAGCGGGGACCGGGGAGCTGTTTTTT. Translating it yields CSVVGLAGTGELFF.